This T cell receptor beta chain was retrieved from a study of regulatory T cells in long-lasting Graves disease. This clonotype was counted ten times or more. iRepertoire HTBI primers and Arm-PCR of CDR3 regions built TCR beta libraries. Using its own MiXCR run on the multiplex PCR reads, TCRdb lists one record per CDR3 protein. Of roughly 500,000 distinct CDR3 sequences listed, about 13% are singletons. Time point specified: newly diagnosed GD, antithyroid drugs for less than 3 months. Extracted PBMC RNA gave rise to the TCR library. EDTA tubes collected approximately 10 milliliters of peripheral blood. The ends lost 1 base at V and 8 bases at J; junction bases unmatched: 8. Germline CDR1 is SGHDN and CDR2 is FVKESK. The CDR3 consists of 15 residues. The same data also contributed to another study, on T cells in Graves' hyperthyroidism and ophthalmopathy. In that study: When the TCR CDR3 underwent first-round RT-PCR, the HTBI primer set was used.

This receptor was identified in a man aged 25 to 40 with Graves disease. The material was peripheral blood mononuclear cells (PBMCs), obtained at new diagnosis, from a patient treated with antithyroid drugs. The rearrangement links TRBV14 to TRBJ2-1; 7 bases match TRBD2. CDR3 bases: TGTGCCAGCAGCCAAGTGGGAGGGGTATTTCATGAGCAGTTCTTC. It translates to CASSQVGGVFHEQFF.